The T cell receptor (beta chain) under discussion was sequenced for a study of identical twins. Notes on the study in general: Invariant MAIT and iNKT cells could partly confound zero-insertion analyses.

Germline values: CDR1 MNHNS, CDR2 SASEGT. V lost 6 bases, J lost 3 bases, and 10 bases stayed unmatched. The CDR3 runs to 15 residues. This clonotype was counted many times. Its antigen is currently unknown. TCRdb re-called the 5' RACE reads with MiXCR, one entry per CDR3 protein. The sample has hundreds of thousands of distinct CDR3 sequences, over 8.5% seen once. The sample also formed part of further work on yellow fever vaccine responses in identical twins.

The sample taken for sequencing was PBMCs. This chain links TRBV6-1 with TRBJ2-7; the match to TRBD1 covers 8 bases. This TCR came from a woman aged 18-29 years in good health. The CDR3 loop reads CASSLEQGDHYEQYF. The CDR3, as DNA: TGTGCCAGCAGCCTGGAACAGGGGGACCACTACGAGCAGTACTTC.